The 21 T cell receptor beta chains presented below share a single source sample, sequenced in a study of PD-1 blockade in classical Hodgkin lymphoma (dated by TCRdb to the early 2020s). This sample's time point label indicates: cycle 4 day 1 (C4D1), after 5 to 7 weeks of nivolumab. Relapse after autologous stem cell transplantation had occurred in all trial patients, and cohorts A, B and C were distinguished by prior brentuximab vedotin exposure. Using a Miltenyi CD8+ T cell isolation kit, CD8+ T cells were purified from thawed PBMCs through magnetic negative selection. The library was obtained by the immunoSEQ multiplex PCR assay. In TCRdb, the immuneACCESS table is reduced to in-frame sequences with V and J assigned. These tables do not hold every clone; where another copy was compared, an unresolved V gene accounts for under half, and the others remain unexplained. Counted in this sample were more than 12,000 clones; about nine tenths of them appeared once. Of the sample, roughly 18% is held by the ten largest clones.

The sequencing here drew on CD8+ T cells from blood, taken before the fourth cycle of nivolumab. The receptors here all came from a human donor with classical Hodgkin lymphoma.

The chain recombines TRBV28 with TRBJ2-7; TRBD2 might be the D (5 bases). V gave up 5 bases and J gave up 3 bases, with 11 bases separating them. This CDR3 is 13 amino acids long. Per germline, CDR1 MDHEN and CDR2 SYDVKM. The CDR3 reads CASSLTDFYEQYF. The CDR3, as DNA: TGTGCCAGCAGTCTGACGGACTTCTACGAGCAGTACTTC.

The chain is built from TRBV11-2 and TRBJ2-7; D is uncertain. This CDR3 region has 11 residues. Trimming removed 5 bases at V and 5 bases at J, with 7 bases between. The germline gives CDR1 SGHAT, CDR2 FQNNGV. The CDR3 nucleotides are TGTGCCAGCAGCGTTATAAACGAGCAGTACTTC. Translating gives CASSVINEQYF.

The chain employs TRBV7-6 and TRBJ2-3, with D perhaps TRBD1 (5 bases). The germline V gene encodes CDR1 SGHVS and CDR2 FNYEAQ. This CDR3 contains 16 residues. Trimming shortened V by 2 bases and J by 2 bases, and 14 bases separated the two germline ends. Here the CDR3 reads CASSLSVDGATDTQYF. CDR3 in DNA: TGTGCCAGCAGCTTATCCGTGGATGGGGCCACAGATACGCAGTATTTT.

This chain links TRBV4-1 with TRBJ1-2; D is possibly TRBD1 (5 bases). Germline CDR1 MGHRA, CDR2 YSYEKL. Trimming cost V 0 bases and J 8 bases, with 16 bases left between them. The CDR3 runs to 15 residues. The CDR3 sequence: CASSQETAPGWGYTF. CDR3 in DNA: TGCGCCAGCAGCCAAGAGACAGCCCCAGGATGGGGCTACACCTTC.

The chain joins TRBV10-3 to TRBJ2-7; unclear D gene. Germline CDR1 is ENHRY and CDR2 is SYGVKD. The CDR3 has 14 amino acids. V was pared by 0 bases and J by 0 bases, with 6 bases between. The CDR3 DNA follows: TGTGCCATCAGTGAGTCGTACACCTCCTACGAGCAGTACTTC. Its protein product is CAISESYTSYEQYF.

The rearrangement links TRBV4-1 to TRBJ1-6; tentatively, D is TRBD1 (6 bases). V was clipped by 1 base and J by 6 bases, with 10 bases between them. Germline lookup yields CDR1 MGHRA and CDR2 YSYEKL. The CDR3 has 15 amino acids. The CDR3 nucleotides read TGCGCCAGCAGCCAAGTGCGACAGGCTAATTCACCCCTCCACTTT. As protein: CASSQVRQANSPLHF.

The gene calls are TRBV6-5 and TRBJ1-5; no definite D call. Trimming removed 5 bases at V and 3 bases at J, with 8 bases between. Germline CDR1 is MNHEY and CDR2 is SVGAGI. The CDR3 loop spans 13 amino acids. CDR3 DNA sequence: TGTGCCAGCAGTATGGTCAACAATCAGCCCCAGCATTTT. Translation gives CASSMVNNQPQHF.

The chain's CDR3 is CASRPLSGGLDSNQPQHF. DNA of the CDR3: TGTGCCAGCAGGCCTCTCTCAGGGGGCCTGGATAGCAATCAGCCCCAGCATTTT. V usage is TRBV27 and J usage is TRBJ1-5; 8 bases match TRBD1. The CDR3 consists of 18 residues. V dropped 6 bases and J dropped 0; count of bases not matched to a gene: 13. From germline, CDR1 is MNHEY and CDR2 SMNVEV (reference sequence).

J is TRBJ2-7 and V is TRBV11-2; D ambiguous. The CDR3 is 13 amino acids. The V gene's germline CDR1 is SGHAT and CDR2 FQNNGV. Trimming left V 7 bases short and J 1 base short, with 11 bases between. CDR3 sequence: CASTPRLSYEQYF. CDR3 bases: TGTGCCAGCACCCCCAGGCTGTCCTACGAGCAGTACTTC.

This clone was seen a handful of times. V is TRBV13 and J is TRBJ1-6; D may be TRBD1 (5 bases). V dropped 5 bases and J dropped 7 bases, with 9 bases sitting between them. The CDR3 consists of 13 residues. Germline V gene data show CDR1 as PRHDT and CDR2 as FYEKMQ (reference sequence). The CDR3, as DNA: TGTGCCAGCAGCCCTGGGACCAATTCACCCCTCCACTTT. This gives the protein CASSPGTNSPLHF.

The V call is TRBV4-1, the J call TRBJ2-3; 9 bases map to TRBD1. This CDR3 comprises 17 residues. Germline V gives CDR1 MGHRA, CDR2 YSYEKL. Losses at the gene ends were 2 bases for V and 4 bases for J; bases not matched to a gene: 10. CDR3: CASSQLTGTGSADTQYF. The CDR3 DNA reads TGCGCCAGCAGCCAACTTACCGGGACAGGGTCAGCAGATACGCAGTATTTT.

The chain couples TRBV10-1 to TRBJ2-7, with 7 bases matching TRBD2. Losses at the gene ends were 0 bases for V and 5 bases for J; bases not matched to a gene: 10. The CDR3 has 16 residues. Germline-derived CDR1 and CDR2 are WNHNN and SYGVQD (reference sequence). Here the CDR3 reads CASSESLAGVRDEQYF. CDR3 coding DNA: TGCGCCAGCAGTGAGTCACTGGCGGGAGTGCGAGACGAGCAGTACTTC.

The chain joins TRBV5-5 to TRBJ2-1; D may be TRBD1 or TRBD2 (5 bases each). CDR1 is SGHKS and CDR2 is YYEKEE in the germline V gene (reference sequence). The CDR3 runs 15 residues. The V gene lost 1 base and the J gene lost 2 bases, with 10 bases spanning the gap. The CDR3 coding sequence is TGTGCCAGCAGCTTGCGGGACCACACCTACAATGAGCAGTTCTTC. Amino acids: CASSLRDHTYNEQFF. The full variable domain, its missing parts supplied by reference TRBV5-5 and TRBJ2-1, is DAGVTQSPTHLIKTRGQQVTLRCSPISGHKSVSWYQQVLGQGPQFIFQYYEKEERGRGNFPDRFSARQFPNYSSELNVNALLLGDSALYLCASSLRDHTYNEQFFGPGTRLTVL.

The chain combines TRBV19 with TRBJ2-7; no reliable D call. CDR1 is LNHDA, CDR2 SQIVND, per germline (reference sequence). Trimming shortened V by 1 base and J by 5 bases, and 15 bases separated the two germline ends. The CDR3 has 15 amino acids. The CDR3 loop reads CASSIGVFVGNEQYF. In nucleotides, the CDR3 is TGTGCCAGTAGTATAGGCGTGTTTGTAGGGAACGAGCAGTACTTC.

The CDR3 nucleotides are TGTGCCATCAGTGAGTCAAAGGGCTGGACTGAAGCTTTCTTT. Its protein product is CAISESKGWTEAFF. The chain carries TRBV10-3 and TRBJ1-1; unclear D gene. Per germline, CDR1 ENHRY and CDR2 SYGVKD. The V end lost 0 bases, the J end lost 5 bases, and 10 bases lay between the germline ends. There are 14 residues in the CDR3.

CDR3 sequence: CASNKRGNYGYTF. The DNA of the CDR3 is TGTGCCAGCAACAAGCGGGGAAACTATGGCTACACCTTC. The V call is TRBV28, the J call TRBJ1-2; D remains ambiguous. Germline loops: CDR1 MDHEN, CDR2 SYDVKM. V was trimmed by 7 bases and J by 2 bases, leaving 11 bases between them. The CDR3 is made up of 13 amino acids.

This chain links TRBV14 with TRBJ2-7; 13 nucleotides align to TRBD2. Germline CDR1 SGHDN, CDR2 FVKESK. The CDR3 runs to 16 residues. V was clipped by 3 bases and J by 6 bases; unmatched bases: 8. CDR3 nucleotides: TGTGCCAGCAGCCACAGACTAGCGGGAGGACGGGGCGAGCAGTACTTC. It is translated as CASSHRLAGGRGEQYF.

The sample holds one count of this clone. The chain combines TRBV30 with TRBJ2-7; 9 bases map to TRBD2. J was trimmed by 7 bases and V by 3 bases; bases with no gene match: 7. Germline V gene sequence: CDR1 GTSNPN, CDR2 SVGIG (reference sequence). The CDR3 loop spans 13 amino acids. CDR3 loop: CAWRVAGESEQYF. The CDR3, as DNA: TGTGCCTGGAGGGTAGCGGGAGAAAGTGAGCAGTACTTC.

The V gene is TRBV18, the J gene TRBJ2-1, with a tentative D call TRBD1 (6 bases). The CDR3 totals 12 residues. Per the germline V gene, CDR1 is KGHSH and CDR2 is LQKENI. V was trimmed by 3 bases and J by 9 bases, leaving 9 bases between them. The CDR3 sequence is CASSPDSIEQFF. Written as DNA, the CDR3 is TGTGCCAGCTCACCGGACAGTATTGAGCAGTTCTTC.

The genes are TRBV7-8 and TRBJ2-1, with 12 bases aligning to TRBD2. The J segment lost 8 bases and the V segment lost 1 base, leaving 6 bases of the junction unmatched. Germline CDR1 and CDR2: SGHVS and FQNEAQ. CDR3 length: 16 amino acids. The CDR3 sequence is CASSLELAGGPHEQFF. The CDR3 region has the DNA TGTGCCAGCAGCTTAGAGCTAGCGGGAGGGCCGCATGAGCAGTTCTTC.

This clone came up once. The chain combines TRBV29-1 with TRBJ2-7; 7 bases align to TRBD1. Germline V lookup: CDR1 SQVTM, CDR2 ANQGSEA. CDR3 length: 12 amino acids. V shed 7 bases, J shed 3 bases, and the junction held 6 bases outside the gene matches. This chain's CDR3 is CSAGDRNYEQYF. CDR3 sequence (DNA): TGCAGCGCTGGGGACAGAAACTACGAGCAGTACTTC.